These 13 T cell receptor beta chains originate from one sample sequenced in a study of blood T cell repertoires in COVID-19. Libraries were prepared by immunoSEQ multiplex PCR; TCRdb keeps only in-frame clonotypes and omits some of them. This sample has fewer than 250,000 clones, with around 81% found just once. Sequencing was carried out using PBMCs or T cells enriched from blood (not recorded which). The receptors were gathered from a woman between 40 and 50 years old with acute COVID-19.

This chain links TRBV29-1 with TRBJ1-1, with D possibly TRBD1 on 6 matching bases. V was shortened by 4 bases and J by 0 bases, with 15 bases between the two germline ends. This CDR3 is 15 amino acids long. CDR1 and CDR2 from the germline V gene are SQVTM and ANQGSEA. CDR3 region: CSVAGSDRLNTEAFF. The CDR3, as DNA: TGCAGCGTTGCGGGGAGTGACAGGTTGAACACTGAAGCTTTCTTT.

The chain has TRBV7-2 and TRBJ2-7; 10 nucleotides agree with TRBD2. CDR1 is SGHTA, CDR2 FQGNSA, per germline. J lost 3 bases, V lost 1 base, and 12 bases had no gene match. This CDR3 is built from 18 residues. The CDR3 loop is CASSLELRYSSGSYEQYF. As DNA, the CDR3 is TGTGCCAGCAGCTTAGAGCTTCGATATTCTAGCGGGAGCTACGAGCAGTACTTC.

This clone was recorded many times. This sequence joins TRBV5-1 and TRBJ1-1; weak D call: TRBD1 (6 bases). The CDR3 has 15 residues. Germline CDR1 reads SGHRS; CDR2 reads YFSETQ. V was cut by 3 bases and J by 4 bases, with 16 bases left in between. CDR3: CASSSTQGVSTEAFF. CDR3 nucleotides: TGCGCCAGCAGCTCGACACAGGGTGTTAGCACTGAAGCTTTCTTT.

The chain couples TRBV7-8 to TRBJ1-6; D uncertain. This CDR3 region has 17 residues. Germline CDR1 is SGHVS and CDR2 is FQNEAQ. V gave up 4 bases and J gave up 7 bases, with 20 bases separating them. The CDR3 protein is CASSSSFGRGRNSPLHF. In DNA form, the CDR3 reads TGTGCCAGCAGCTCCAGTTTTGGGCGCGGGAGGAATTCACCCCTCCACTTT.

The chain is built from TRBV7-8 and TRBJ2-7, with 8 positions matching TRBD1. Per the germline V gene, CDR1 is SGHVS and CDR2 is FQNEAQ. Germline trimming cut 5 bases from V and 7 bases from J; bases unmatched to any gene: 13. This CDR3 has 15 residues. As DNA, the CDR3 is TGTGCCAGCAGCCCACGACAGGGGATCAGGGGGGAGCAGTACTTC. It is translated as CASSPRQGIRGEQYF.

V gene TRBV10-3 combines with J gene TRBJ2-6, with D perhaps TRBD1 (5 bases). This CDR3 contains 13 residues. The germline V gene has CDR1 ENHRY and CDR2 SYGVKD. The V end lost 7 bases, the J end lost 2 bases, and 6 bases lay between the germline ends. The CDR3 DNA reads TGTGCCATCACCAGGGCTGGGGCCAACGTCCTGACTTTC. Protein product: CAITRAGANVLTF.

The table lists this clone with a few counts. The J gene is TRBJ2-7, the V gene TRBV6-2 or TRBV6-3; 9 bases map to TRBD1. This CDR3 is 15 amino acids long. Germline trimming cut 6 bases from V and 3 bases from J; bases unmatched to any gene: 9. Germline assignment: CDR1 MNHEY and CDR2 SVGEGT. The CDR3 sequence is CASSLSGQGNYEQYF. The CDR3 DNA reads as TGTGCCAGCAGCCTCTCCGGACAGGGGAACTACGAGCAGTACTTC.

The CDR3 DNA reads TGTGCCAGCAGCCTAGGGCAGGCCTCTAAAGATACGCAGTATTTT. Its protein product is CASSLGQASKDTQYF. This sequence joins TRBV11-3 and TRBJ2-3; D gene ambiguous. V lost 5 bases, J lost 5 bases, and 17 bases lay in between. The germline V gene encodes CDR1 SGHNT and CDR2 YENEEA. This CDR3 is 15 amino acids long.

There are a few counts of this clone. This chain joins TRBV10-3 and TRBJ1-4; TRBD1 aligns across 7 bases. With V trimmed by 6 bases and J by 5 bases, 6 bases remained unmatched. From germline, CDR1 is ENHRY and CDR2 SYGVKD. The CDR3 totals 14 residues. The CDR3 sequence: CAIREGGGNEKLFF. CDR3 DNA: TGTGCCATCAGGGAAGGGGGCGGCAATGAAAAACTGTTTTTT.

The rearrangement joins TRBV28 to TRBJ1-2, with 7 nucleotides matching TRBD1. Germline CDR1 is MDHEN and CDR2 is SYDVKM. CDR3 size: 12 residues. J was trimmed by 7 bases and V by 4 bases; bases with no gene match: 3. CDR3: CASSSQGFGYTF. The CDR3 DNA reads TGTGCCAGCAGTTCACAGGGGTTTGGCTACACCTTC.

The count of this clone is one. The chain carries TRBV4-3 and TRBJ2-1; 16 bases line up with TRBD2. Unmatched junction bases numbered 7, after V lost 0 bases and J lost 8 bases. Germline V lookup: CDR1 LGHNA, CDR2 YSLEER. The CDR3 spans 18 residues. The CDR3 loop reads CASSQDAGLAGGEDEQFF. DNA for the CDR3: TGCGCCAGCAGCCAAGACGCGGGACTAGCGGGGGGGGAGGATGAGCAGTTCTTC.

This chain joins TRBV27 and TRBJ2-7, with no clear D. The CDR3 covers 11 residues. Per the germline V gene, CDR1 is MNHEY and CDR2 is SMNVEV (reference sequence). The CDR3 sequence is CAVSSSYEQYF. The CDR3, as DNA: TGTGCTGTGTCCAGCTCCTACGAGCAGTACTTC.

V usage is TRBV28 and J usage is TRBJ1-5, with 10 bases aligning to TRBD1. V was pared by 0 bases and J by 6 bases, with 8 bases of the junction left unmatched. Germline CDR1 is MDHEN and CDR2 is SYDVKM. CDR3 length: 17 amino acids. CDR3 coding DNA: TGTGCCAGCAGTTTATGGGCGGGACAGGGGAACGGTCAGCCCCAGCATTTT. It specifies CASSLWAGQGNGQPQHF.